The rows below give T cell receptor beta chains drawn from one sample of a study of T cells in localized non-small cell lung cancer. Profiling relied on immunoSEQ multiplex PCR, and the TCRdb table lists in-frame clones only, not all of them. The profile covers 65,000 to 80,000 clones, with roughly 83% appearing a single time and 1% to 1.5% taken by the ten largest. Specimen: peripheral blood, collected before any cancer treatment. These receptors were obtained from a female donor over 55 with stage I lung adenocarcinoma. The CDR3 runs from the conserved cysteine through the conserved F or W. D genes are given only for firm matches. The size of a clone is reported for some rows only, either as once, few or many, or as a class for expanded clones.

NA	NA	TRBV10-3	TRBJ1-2	TGTGCCATCAGAGAGTCTGGAGGGGCTAACTATGGCTACACCTTC	CAIRESGGANYGYTF
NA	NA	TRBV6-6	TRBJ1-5	TGTGCCAGCACCAAAGGGGGACCCTGGGATCGACAGCCCCAGCATTTT	CASTKGGPWDRQPQHF
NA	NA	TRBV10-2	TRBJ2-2	TGCGCCAGCCTTAGCCGGGACACGAACACCGGGGAGCTGTTTTTT	CASLSRDTNTGELFF
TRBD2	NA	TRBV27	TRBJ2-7	TGTGCCAGCAGTTCCCGGGACCCAGGGAGGGTTTACGAGCAGTACTTC	CASSSRDPGRVYEQYF
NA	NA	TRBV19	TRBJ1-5	TGTGCCAGTAGTATAGGAAGGACAGGCAATCAGCCCCAGCATTTT	CASSIGRTGNQPQHF
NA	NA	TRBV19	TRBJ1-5	TGTGCCAGTAGTCCCACCCGTGTAGAAAGGTTTCAGCATTTT	CASSPTRVERFQHF
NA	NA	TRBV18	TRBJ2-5	TGTGCCAGCTCACCAATCCCCGGGCTCCAAGAGACCCAGTACTTC	CASSPIPGLQETQYF
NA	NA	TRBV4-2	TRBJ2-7	TGTGCCAGCAGCCAAGCCGCTAGCGCTACGACGCGGTCCTACGAGCAGTACTTC	CASSQAASATTRSYEQYF
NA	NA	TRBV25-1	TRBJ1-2	TGTGCCAGCAGTGAATACGGTTCTGGGGGTGGCTACACCTTC	CASSEYGSGGGYTF
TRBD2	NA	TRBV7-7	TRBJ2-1	TGTGCCAGCAGCTTATTATCCGGGGGGGGCAATGAGCAGTTCTTC	CASSLLSGGGNEQFF
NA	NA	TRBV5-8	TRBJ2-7	TGTGCCAGCAGCTTGCCGAGGGCCGCCATCTACGAGCAGTACTTC	CASSLPRAAIYEQYF
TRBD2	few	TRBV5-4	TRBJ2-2	TGTGCCAGCTCCACCTTAGCGGGGTCGAGCGGGGAGCTGTTTTTT	CASSTLAGSSGELFF
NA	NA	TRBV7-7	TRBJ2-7	TGTGCTAGCAGCTTAAAACAATCCGAGCAGTACTTC	CASSLKQSEQYF
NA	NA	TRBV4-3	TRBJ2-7	TGCGCCAGCAGCCAAGAAAGGCAGTCCCTCTACGAGCAGTACTTC	CASSQERQSLYEQYF
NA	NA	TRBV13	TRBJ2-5	TGTGCCAGCAGCCGGGCGGGGCGAGTTGGAGAGACCCAGTACTTC	CASSRAGRVGETQYF
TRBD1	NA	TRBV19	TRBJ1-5	TGTGCCAGTAGTTCCGGACAGGTAGGGAATCAGCCCCAGCATTTT	CASSSGQVGNQPQHF
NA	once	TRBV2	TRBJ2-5	TGTGCCAGCAGTGACGGCAGGGCCCCAGAGACCCAGTACTTC	CASSDGRAPETQYF
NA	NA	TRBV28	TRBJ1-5	TGTGCCAGCAGTCGGCAGGGCGTCGGTCGCAATCAGCCCCAGCATTTT	CASSRQGVGRNQPQHF
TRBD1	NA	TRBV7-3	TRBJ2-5	TGTGCCAGCAGCTTTAAGACAGGGAGCCGAGAGACCCAGTACTTC	CASSFKTGSRETQYF
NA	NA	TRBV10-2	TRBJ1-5	TGCGCCAGCAGTCGACAGACCAATCAGCCCCAGCATTTT	CASSRQTNQPQHF
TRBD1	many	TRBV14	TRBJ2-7	TGTGCCAGCAGCCACCTAACACAGGGGAGCTCCTACGAGCAGTACTTC	CASSHLTQGSSYEQYF
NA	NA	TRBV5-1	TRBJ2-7	TGCGCCAGCAGCTTGTTGCAAGCAACCTACGAGCAGTACTTC	CASSLLQATYEQYF
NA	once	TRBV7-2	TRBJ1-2	TGTGCCAGCAGCTTAGAGCGGGGAGATGGCTACACCTTC	CASSLERGDGYTF
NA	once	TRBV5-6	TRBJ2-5	TGTGCCAGCAGCCAAACCGGCGTTGGGCCGGCGAGGGAGACCCAGTACTTC	CASSQTGVGPARETQYF
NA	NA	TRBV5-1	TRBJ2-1	TGCGCCAGCAGCTTGGAGCCTCATAACAATGAGCAGTTCTTC	CASSLEPHNNEQFF
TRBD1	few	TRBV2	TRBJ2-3	TGTGCCAGCAGCAGACAGGGGGGATCAGATACGCAGTATTTT	CASSRQGGSDTQYF
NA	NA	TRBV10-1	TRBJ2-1	TGCGCCAGCAGTTCGGGGATTCCCAATGAGCAGTTCTTC	CASSSGIPNEQFF
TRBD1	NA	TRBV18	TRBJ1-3	TGTGCCAGCTCACCAACTACAGGGGACAGAAACACCATATATTTT	CASSPTTGDRNTIYF
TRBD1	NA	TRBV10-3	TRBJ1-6	TGTGCCACCGGGACAGGGAATTCACCCCTCCACTTT	CATGTGNSPLHF
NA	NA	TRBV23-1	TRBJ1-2	TGCGCCAGCAGTCAATCGGCACAGGAATATGGCTACACCTTC	CASSQSAQEYGYTF
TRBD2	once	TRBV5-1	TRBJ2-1	TGCGCCAGCAGCTTAAGGACTAGCGGTAGCTCCTACAATGAGCAGTTCTTC	CASSLRTSGSSYNEQFF
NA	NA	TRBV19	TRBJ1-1	TGTGCCAGTAGTATGACCAGGGCCACTGAAGCTTTCTTT	CASSMTRATEAFF
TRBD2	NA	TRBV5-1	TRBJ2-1	TGCGCCAGCAGCTTCATTTCTAGCGGTGATAATGAGCAGTTCTTC	CASSFISSGDNEQFF
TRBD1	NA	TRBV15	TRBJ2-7	TGTGCCACCAGCAGATCCGGCAGGGGGAGCTCCTACGAGCAGTACTTC	CATSRSGRGSSYEQYF
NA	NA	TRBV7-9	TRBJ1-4	TGTGCCAGCAGCCAAGGGGGGGGGCTCGGTGAAAAACTGTTTTTT	CASSQGGGLGEKLFF
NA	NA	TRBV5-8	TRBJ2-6	TGTGCCAGCAGCTTGTTCTCTGGGGCCAACGTCCTGACTTTC	CASSLFSGANVLTF
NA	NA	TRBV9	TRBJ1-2	TGTGCCAGCAGCCGTAACGGTAACTATGGCTACACCTTC	CASSRNGNYGYTF
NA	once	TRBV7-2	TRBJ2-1	TGTGCCAGCAGCTTAAATGGGGGCCTGAATGAGCAGTTCTTC	CASSLNGGLNEQFF
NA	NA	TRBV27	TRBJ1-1	TGTGCCAGCAGTTTATATGGGGGCGGGAGGACTGAAGCTTTCTTT	CASSLYGGGRTEAFF
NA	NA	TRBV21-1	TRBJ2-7	TGTGCCAGCAGGTTCCGGGAGGAGTTCTACGAGCAGTACTTC	CASRFREEFYEQYF
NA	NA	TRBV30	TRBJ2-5	TGTGCCTGGAGTGTAGGGGGCGGGGAAGAGACCCAGTACTTC	CAWSVGGGEETQYF
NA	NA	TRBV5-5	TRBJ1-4	TGTGCCAGCAGCTTGGGGGGGCTGGCAACTAATGAAAAACTGTTTTTT	CASSLGGLATNEKLFF
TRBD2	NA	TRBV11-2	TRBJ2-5	TGTGCCAGCAGCCCCACTAGCGGGCAAGAGACCCAGTACTTC	CASSPTSGQETQYF
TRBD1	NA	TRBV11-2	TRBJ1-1	TGTGCCAGCAGCTATAAGACAGGGGGCAACACTGAAGCTTTCTTT	CASSYKTGGNTEAFF
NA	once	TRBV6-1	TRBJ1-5	TGTGCCAGCAGTGACAACCGCGGGGGCAATCAGCCCCAGCATTTT	CASSDNRGGNQPQHF